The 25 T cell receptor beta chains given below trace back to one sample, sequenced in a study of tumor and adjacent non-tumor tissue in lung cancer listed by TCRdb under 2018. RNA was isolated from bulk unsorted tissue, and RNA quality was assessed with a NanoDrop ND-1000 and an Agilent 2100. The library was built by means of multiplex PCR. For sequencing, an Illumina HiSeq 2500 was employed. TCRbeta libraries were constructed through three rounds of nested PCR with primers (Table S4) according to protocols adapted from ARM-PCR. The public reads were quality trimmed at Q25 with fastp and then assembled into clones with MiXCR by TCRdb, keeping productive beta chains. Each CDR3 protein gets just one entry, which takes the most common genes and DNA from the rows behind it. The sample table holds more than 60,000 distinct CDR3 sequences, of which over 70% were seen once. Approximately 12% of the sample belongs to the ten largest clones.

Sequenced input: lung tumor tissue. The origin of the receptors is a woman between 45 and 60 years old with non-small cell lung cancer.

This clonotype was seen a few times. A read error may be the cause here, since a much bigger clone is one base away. The CDR3 here is CARFVRPTDTQYF. CDR3 sequence (DNA): TGTGCCAGGTTTGTACGTCCCACAGATACGCAGTATTTT. This chain uses TRBV30 with TRBJ2-3; D not resolved. This CDR3 contains 13 residues. Germline V lookup: CDR1 GTSNPN, CDR2 SVGIG (reference sequence). V gave up 8 bases and J gave up 2 bases, with 14 bases separating them.

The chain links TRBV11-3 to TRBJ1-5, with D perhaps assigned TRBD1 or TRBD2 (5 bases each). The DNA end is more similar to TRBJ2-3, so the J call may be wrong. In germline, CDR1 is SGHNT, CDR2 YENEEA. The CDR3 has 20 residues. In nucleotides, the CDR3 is TGTGCCAGCAGCTTAACCGCGACTCAAGGGGACCGAGGTGTCGATCAGCCCCAGTATTTT. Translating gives CASSLTATQGDRGVDQPQYF.

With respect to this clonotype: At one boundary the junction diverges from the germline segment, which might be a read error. The CDR3 DNA reads as TGTGTCAGCAGCAAGGACACTAACACCGTGGAGCTGTTTTTT. Translated: CVSSKDTNTVELFF. The V gene is TRBV6-6, the J gene TRBJ2-2, with a weak D call TRBD1 (5 bases). CDR1 is MNHNY and CDR2 is SVGAGI in the germline V gene (reference sequence). CDR3 length: 14 amino acids.

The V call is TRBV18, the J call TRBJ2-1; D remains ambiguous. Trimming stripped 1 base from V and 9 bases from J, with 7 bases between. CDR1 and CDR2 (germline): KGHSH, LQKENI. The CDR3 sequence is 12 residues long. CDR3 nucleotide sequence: TGTGCCAGCTCACCACAGGCCCCTGAGCAGTTCTTC. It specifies CASSPQAPEQFF.

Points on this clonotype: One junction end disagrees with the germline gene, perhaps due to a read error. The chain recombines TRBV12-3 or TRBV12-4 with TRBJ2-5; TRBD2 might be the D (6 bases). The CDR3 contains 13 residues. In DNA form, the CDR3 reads TGTGTCAGCACCCGACCGGGAGAAGAGACCCAGTACTTC. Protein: CVSTRPGEETQYF.

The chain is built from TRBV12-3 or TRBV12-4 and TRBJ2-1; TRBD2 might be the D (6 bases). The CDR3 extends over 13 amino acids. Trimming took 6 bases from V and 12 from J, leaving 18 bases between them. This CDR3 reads CASRTSGQDGQFF. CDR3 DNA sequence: TGTGCCAGCAGGACTAGTGGTCAGGATGGGCAGTTCTTC.

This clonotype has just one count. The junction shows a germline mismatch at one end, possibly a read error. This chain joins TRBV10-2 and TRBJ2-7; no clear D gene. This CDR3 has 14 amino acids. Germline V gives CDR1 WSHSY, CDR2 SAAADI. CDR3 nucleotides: TGCGCCACCCGAGACACACATTGCTCCTACGAGCAGTATTTC. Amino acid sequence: CATRDTHCSYEQYF.

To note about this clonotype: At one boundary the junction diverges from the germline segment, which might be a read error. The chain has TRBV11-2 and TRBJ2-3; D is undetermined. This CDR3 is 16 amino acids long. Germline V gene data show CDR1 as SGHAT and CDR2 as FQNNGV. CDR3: CASSLGVRAETDTQYF. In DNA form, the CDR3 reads TGTGCCAGCAGCTTAGGTGTAAGGGCTGAAACAGATACACAGTATTTT.

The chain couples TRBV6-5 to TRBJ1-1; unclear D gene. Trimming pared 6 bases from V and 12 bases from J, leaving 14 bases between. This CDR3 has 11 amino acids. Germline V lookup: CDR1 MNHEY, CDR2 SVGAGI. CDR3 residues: CASSIVGKTFF. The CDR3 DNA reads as TGTGCCAGCAGCATCGTGGGGAAAACTTTCTTT.

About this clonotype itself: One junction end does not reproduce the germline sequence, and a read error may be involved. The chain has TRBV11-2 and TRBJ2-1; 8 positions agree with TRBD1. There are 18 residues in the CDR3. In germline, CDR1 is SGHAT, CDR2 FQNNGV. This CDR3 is CASSLVRSPDRVMNERFF. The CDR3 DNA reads TGTGCCAGCAGCTTAGTTCGGTCCCCGGACAGGGTTATGAATGAGCGGTTCTTC.

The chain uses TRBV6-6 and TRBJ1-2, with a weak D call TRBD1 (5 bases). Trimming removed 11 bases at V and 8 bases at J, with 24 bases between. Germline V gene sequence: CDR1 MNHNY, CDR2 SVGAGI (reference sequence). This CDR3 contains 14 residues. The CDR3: CASEAGTGSQGYTF. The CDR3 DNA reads TGTGCCTCGGAGGCAGGGACTGGTTCCCAAGGCTACACCTTC.

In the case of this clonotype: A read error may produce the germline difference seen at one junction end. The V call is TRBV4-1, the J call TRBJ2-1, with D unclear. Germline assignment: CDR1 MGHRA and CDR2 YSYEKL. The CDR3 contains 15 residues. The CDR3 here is CASSQDQISFNEKFF. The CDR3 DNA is TGCGCCAGCAGCCAAGATCAGATTAGTTTCAATGAGAAGTTCTTC.

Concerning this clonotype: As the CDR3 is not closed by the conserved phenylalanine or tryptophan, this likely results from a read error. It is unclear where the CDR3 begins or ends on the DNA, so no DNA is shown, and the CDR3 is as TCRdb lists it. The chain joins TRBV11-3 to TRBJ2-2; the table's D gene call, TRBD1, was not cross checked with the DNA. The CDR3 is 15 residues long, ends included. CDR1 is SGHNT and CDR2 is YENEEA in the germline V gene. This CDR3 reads CASSSYGTGYGELFV.

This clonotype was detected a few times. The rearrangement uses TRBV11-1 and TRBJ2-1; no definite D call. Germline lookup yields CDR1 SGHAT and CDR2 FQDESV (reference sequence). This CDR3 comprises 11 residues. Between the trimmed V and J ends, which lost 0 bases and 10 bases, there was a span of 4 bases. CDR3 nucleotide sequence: TGTGCCAGCAGCTTAGCGGGCGAGCAGTTCTTC. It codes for CASSLAGEQFF.

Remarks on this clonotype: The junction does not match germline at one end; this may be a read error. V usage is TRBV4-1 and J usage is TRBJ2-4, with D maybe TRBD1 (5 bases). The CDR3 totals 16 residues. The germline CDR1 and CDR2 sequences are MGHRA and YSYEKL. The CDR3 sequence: CTSSQEGAVAKNIQYF. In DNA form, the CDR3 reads TGCACCAGCAGCCAAGAAGGGGCCGTAGCCAAAAACATTCAGTACTTC.

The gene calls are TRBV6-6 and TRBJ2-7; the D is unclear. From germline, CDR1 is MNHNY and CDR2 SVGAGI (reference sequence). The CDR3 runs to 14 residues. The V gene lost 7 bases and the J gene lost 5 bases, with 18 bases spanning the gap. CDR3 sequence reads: CASNPRLYRNEQYF. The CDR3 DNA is TGTGCCAGCAATCCTCGGCTGTATCGGAACGAGCAGTACTTC.

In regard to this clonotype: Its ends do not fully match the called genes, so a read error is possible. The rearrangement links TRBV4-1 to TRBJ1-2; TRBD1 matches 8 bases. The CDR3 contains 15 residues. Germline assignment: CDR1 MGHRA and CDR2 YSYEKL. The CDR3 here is CASCPRPGQDHGYTF. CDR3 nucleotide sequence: TGTGCCAGCTGCCCGAGACCGGGACAGGATCATGGCTACACCTTC.

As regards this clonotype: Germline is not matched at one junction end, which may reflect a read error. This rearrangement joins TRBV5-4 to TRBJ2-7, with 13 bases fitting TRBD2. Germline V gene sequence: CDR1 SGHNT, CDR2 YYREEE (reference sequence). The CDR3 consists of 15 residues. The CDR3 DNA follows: TGCGCCAGAAGCCCCGGACTAGCGGGAGATGGCGAGCAGTACTTC. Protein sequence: CARSPGLAGDGEQYF.

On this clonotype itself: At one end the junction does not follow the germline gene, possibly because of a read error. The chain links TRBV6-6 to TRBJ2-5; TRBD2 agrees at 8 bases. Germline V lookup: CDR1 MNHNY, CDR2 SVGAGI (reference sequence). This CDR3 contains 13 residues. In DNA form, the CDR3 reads TGTGCCATCAGCCCTACTAGCGGAGAGACCCACTACTTT. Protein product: CAISPTSGETHYF.

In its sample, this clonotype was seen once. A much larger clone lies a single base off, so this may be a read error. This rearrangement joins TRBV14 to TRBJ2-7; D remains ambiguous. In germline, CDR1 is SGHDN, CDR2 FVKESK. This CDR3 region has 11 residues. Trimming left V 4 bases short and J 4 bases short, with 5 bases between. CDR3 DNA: TGTGCCAGCAGCCGGATGTACGAGCAGTACTTC. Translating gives CASSRMYEQYF. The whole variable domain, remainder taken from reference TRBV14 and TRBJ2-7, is EAGVTQFPSHSVIEKGQTVTLRCDPISGHDNLYWYRRVMGKEIKFLLHFVKESKQDESGMPNNRFLAERTGGTYSTLKVQPAELEDSGVYFCASSRMYEQYFGPGTRLTVT.

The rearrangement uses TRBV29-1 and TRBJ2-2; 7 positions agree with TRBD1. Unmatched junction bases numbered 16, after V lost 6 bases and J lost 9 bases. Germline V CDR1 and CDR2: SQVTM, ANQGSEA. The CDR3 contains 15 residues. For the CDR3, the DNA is TGCAGCGTCACGACAGGGTCAAAGGGTACCAGGGAGCTGTTTTTT. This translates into CSVTTGSKGTRELFF.

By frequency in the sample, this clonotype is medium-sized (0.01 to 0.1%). This CDR3 reads CASSKDFDGYTF. The CDR3, as DNA: TGTGCCAGCAGCAAGGACTTTGATGGCTACACCTTC. The J gene is TRBJ1-2, the V gene TRBV5-4, with D uncertain. This CDR3 spans 12 amino acids. Trimming pared 4 bases from V and 6 bases from J, leaving 10 bases between. Per germline, CDR1 SGHNT and CDR2 YYREEE (reference sequence).

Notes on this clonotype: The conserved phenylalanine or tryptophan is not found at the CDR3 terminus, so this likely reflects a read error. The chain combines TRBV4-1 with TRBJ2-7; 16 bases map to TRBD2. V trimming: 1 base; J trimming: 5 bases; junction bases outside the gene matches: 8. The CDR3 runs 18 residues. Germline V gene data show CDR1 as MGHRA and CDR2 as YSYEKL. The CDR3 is CASSQVDLGLAGGNEQYC. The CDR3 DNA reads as TGCGCCAGCAGCCAAGTAGATCTGGGACTAGCGGGAGGGAACGAGCAGTACTGC.

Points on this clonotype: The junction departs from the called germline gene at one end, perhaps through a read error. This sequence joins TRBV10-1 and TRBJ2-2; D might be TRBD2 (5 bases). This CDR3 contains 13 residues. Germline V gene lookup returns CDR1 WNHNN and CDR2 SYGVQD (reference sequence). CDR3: CARSESLVGEPFF. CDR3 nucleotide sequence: TGCGCCCGCAGTGAGTCGTTGGTCGGGGAGCCGTTTTTT.

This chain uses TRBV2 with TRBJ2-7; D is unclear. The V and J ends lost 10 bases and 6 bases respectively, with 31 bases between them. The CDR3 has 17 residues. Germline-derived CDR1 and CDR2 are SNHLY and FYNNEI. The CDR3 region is CANGHRSSDSTESEQYF. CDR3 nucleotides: TGTGCCAACGGTCACCGTTCGAGCGATTCAACGGAGTCCGAGCAGTACTTC. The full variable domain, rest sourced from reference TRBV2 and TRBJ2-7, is EPEVTQTPSHQVTQMGQEVILRCVPISNHLYFYWYRQILGQKVEFLVSFYNNEISEKSEIFDDQFSVERPDGSNFTLKIRSTKLEDSAMYFCANGHRSSDSTESEQYFGPGTRLTVT.